A single sample is the source of the 14 T cell receptor beta chains below, sequenced in a study of T cell changes during pregnancy in multiple sclerosis. The repertoire was sequenced with immunoSEQ multiplex PCR; TCRdb's copy has only in-frame clones and lacks some. The table has roughly 40,000 clones, around 93% seen once. Sequenced here: CD4+ T cells from peripheral blood mononuclear cells, sampled before pregnancy. The source of these receptors is a female donor with multiple sclerosis, enrolled in a pregnancy study.

V usage is TRBV5-1 and J usage is TRBJ1-4; 7 bases fit TRBD1. The V segment lost 4 bases and the J segment 5 bases; nucleotides outside the gene matches: 11. The V gene's germline CDR1 is SGHRS and CDR2 YFSETQ. This CDR3 has 16 amino acids. CDR3 region: CASSPQPPGQNEKLFF. In nucleotides, the CDR3 is TGCGCCAGCAGCCCACAACCCCCGGGACAGAATGAAAAACTGTTTTTT.

The rearrangement joins TRBV7-2 to TRBJ1-4; tentatively, D is TRBD1 (6 bases). Germline V gene sequence: CDR1 SGHTA, CDR2 FQGNSA. V lost 4 bases to trimming and J lost 11 bases, with 17 bases between them. This CDR3 is built from 14 residues. In nucleotides, the CDR3 is TGTGCCAGCAGCTCAGACCCTACAGGGTTGAAACTGTTTTTT. Protein: CASSSDPTGLKLFF.

The chain couples TRBV7-9 to TRBJ2-7; TRBD1 agrees at 9 bases. CDR3 length: 16 residues. With 3 bases clipped from V and 4 bases from J, the junction kept 10 bases outside the gene matches. CDR1 and CDR2 (germline): SEHNR, FQNEAQ (reference sequence). The CDR3 coding sequence is TGTGCCAGCAGCTTTAACGCCGGGACAGGGAGTTACGAGCAGTACTTC. Its protein is CASSFNAGTGSYEQYF.

V gene TRBV19 combines with J gene TRBJ1-1, with 8 positions matching TRBD1. CDR1 LNHDA and CDR2 SQIVND come from the germline V gene (reference sequence). V was clipped by 6 bases and J by 4 bases; unmatched bases: 7. The CDR3 totals 14 residues. The CDR3 loop is CASRDRGSGTEAFF. The DNA for the CDR3 is TGTGCCAGTAGAGACAGGGGTTCGGGCACTGAAGCTTTCTTT.

This chain links TRBV10-3 with TRBJ2-6, with 7 bases matching TRBD2. The germline V gene has CDR1 ENHRY and CDR2 SYGVKD. The CDR3 consists of 16 residues. After removal of 3 bases from V and 1 base from J, the junction contained 3 bases not matched to a gene. CDR3 protein: CAISEYGGSGANVLTF. The CDR3 coding sequence is TGTGCCATCAGTGAATACGGGGGGTCTGGGGCCAACGTCCTGACTTTC.

The V gene is TRBV7-2, the J gene TRBJ2-1, with a tentative D call TRBD2 (7 bases). This CDR3 region has 15 residues. V was cut by 5 bases and J by 4 bases, with 15 bases left in between. The germline CDR1 and CDR2 sequences are SGHTA and FQGNSA. The CDR3 is CASSPRGAGYNEQFF. In DNA, the CDR3 is TGTGCCAGCAGCCCCCGGGGGGCTGGGTACAATGAGCAGTTCTTC.

This rearrangement joins TRBV4-3 to TRBJ1-4, with a possible D match to TRBD1 (5 bases). CDR3 length equals 15 residues. Germline V gene data show CDR1 as LGHNA and CDR2 as YSLEER. Trimming stripped 4 bases from V and 0 bases from J, with 9 bases between. CDR3 region: CASSPLTATNEKLFF. The CDR3 DNA sequence: TGCGCCAGCAGCCCTCTGACAGCAACTAATGAAAAACTGTTTTTT.

This clone rates as medium-sized. The chain couples TRBV27 to TRBJ2-7; 13 positions agree with TRBD2. CDR3 length: 15 amino acids. CDR1 and CDR2 from the germline V gene are MNHEY and SMNVEV (reference sequence). The junction had 3 bases not matched to a gene; V was cut back by 2 bases and J by 5 bases. The CDR3 DNA is TGTGCCAGCAGTTTAGGACTAGCGGGGGTCAACGAGCAGTACTTC. It is translated as CASSLGLAGVNEQYF.

The genes are TRBV7-2 and TRBJ1-1, with 8 bases matching TRBD1. The CDR3 totals 14 residues. Germline CDR1 reads SGHTA; CDR2 reads FQGNSA. The V segment lost 5 bases and the J segment 0 bases; nucleotides outside the gene matches: 2. The DNA for the CDR3 is TGTGCCAGCAGCAGACAGGGGATGAACACTGAAGCTTTCTTT. It translates to CASSRQGMNTEAFF.

The chain is built from TRBV19 and TRBJ2-1, with D possibly being TRBD2 (5 bases). From germline, CDR1 is LNHDA and CDR2 SQIVND (reference sequence). The V and J ends lost 4 bases and 10 bases respectively, with 14 bases between them. The CDR3 is 13 amino acids. The CDR3 DNA reads as TGTGCCAGTAGTAGAGACTTACTAGACGAGCAGTTCTTC. It encodes CASSRDLLDEQFF.

This clone was seen just once. V usage is TRBV4-1 and J usage is TRBJ2-2; D is undetermined. Trimming cost V 4 bases and J 4 bases, with 13 bases left between them. Per the germline V gene, CDR1 is MGHRA and CDR2 is YSYEKL. CDR3 length equals 15 residues. CDR3: CASSPNSFRTGELFF. CDR3 in DNA: TGCGCCAGCAGCCCCAACAGTTTTCGCACCGGGGAGCTGTTTTTT.

The chain uses TRBV7-2 and TRBJ2-7, with 9 bases fitting TRBD1. The germline V gene has CDR1 SGHTA and CDR2 FQGNSA. V dropped 6 bases and J dropped 2; count of bases not matched to a gene: 11. The CDR3 is 16 amino acids. CDR3 region: CASSLQGTGLPYEQYF. CDR3 bases: TGTGCCAGCAGTCTCCAAGGGACAGGGCTCCCCTACGAGCAGTACTTC.

This rearrangement joins TRBV7-3 to TRBJ2-3, with D possibly being TRBD2 (6 bases). From germline, CDR1 is SGHTA and CDR2 FQGTGA. This CDR3 is built from 15 residues. V was pared by 3 bases and J by 4 bases, with 14 bases between. The CDR3 DNA is TGTGCCAGCAGCTTGGGGGGTAGGGTCGCAGATACGCAGTATTTT. Its protein is CASSLGGRVADTQYF.

As concerns this clone: A read error may produce the germline difference seen at one junction end. The V call is TRBV7-7, the J call TRBJ2-5, with 16 bases aligning to TRBD2. Germline CDR1 SSHAT, CDR2 FNYEAQ (reference sequence). CDR3 size: 16 residues. CDR3 sequence: CASSPGLAGGKETQYF. The CDR3 bases are TGTGCTAGCAGCCCGGGACTAGCGGGGGGGAAAGAGACCCAGTACTTC.